The rows below give T cell receptor beta chains drawn from one sample of a study of beta chain features in type 1 diabetes. Data came from immunoSEQ multiplex PCR; TCRdb stores just in-frame clones and leaves some out. The sample has nearly 350,000 clones; approximately 10% are singletons. Sequencing was carried out using central memory CD4+ T cells from blood. The source of these receptors is a man aged 25 to 40 with type 1 diabetes. The CDR3 runs from the conserved cysteine through the conserved F or W. D genes are given only for firm matches. Expanded clones are given a class, and other clones once, few, many or no size at all.

NA,TRBV30,NA,12,TRBJ2-7,TGTGCCTGGAGTTCCGGCCCCTACGAGCAGTACTTC,CAWSSGPYEQYF
NA,TRBV6-6,NA,12,TRBJ2-1,TGTGCCAGCAGTACAAACGGCCATGAGCAGTTCTTC,CASSTNGHEQFF
NA,TRBV19,NA,14,TRBJ2-1,TGTGCCAGTAGTATAGGATTAAGATACAATGAGCAGTTCTTC,CASSIGLRYNEQFF
few,TRBV2,NA,15,TRBJ2-7,TGTGCCAGCAGTGAAGCCGGGACATCTGCCTACGAGCAGTACTTC,CASSEAGTSAYEQYF
few,TRBV5-6,TRBD1,15,TRBJ2-3,TGTGCCAGCAGCTTAGGACAGGGGGCGGGAGATACGCAGTATTTT,CASSLGQGAGDTQYF
few,TRBV7-2,NA,15,TRBJ2-3,TGTGCCAGCAGCCGATCGACTCTTGGCACAGATACGCAGTATTTT,CASSRSTLGTDTQYF
many,TRBV7-2,TRBD2,16,TRBJ2-3,TGTGCCAGCAGCTCCGGACTAGCGGGGGGGCAAGATACGCAGTATTTT,CASSSGLAGGQDTQYF
NA,TRBV30,TRBD1,13,TRBJ1-2,TGTGCCTGGAGCCCCGGGACAGATTATGGCTACACCTTC,CAWSPGTDYGYTF
NA,TRBV7-2,NA,11,TRBJ2-1,TGTGCCAGCAGCTCACGGGGCCTACAGTTCTTC,CASSSRGLQFF
few,TRBV9,NA,14,TRBJ1-4,TGTGCCAGCAGCGTAGACCCGAAGAGTGAAAAACTGTTTTTT,CASSVDPKSEKLFF
NA,TRBV20-1,TRBD2,11,TRBJ2-1,TGCAGTCCGGGGGGATGGCGGGAGCAGTTCTTC,CSPGGWREQFF
few,TRBV5-6,TRBD1,15,TRBJ1-2,TGTGCCAGCAGCTTGGCAGGGGGACCTAACTATGGCTACACCTTC,CASSLAGGPNYGYTF